This T cell receptor beta chain was captured in a study of blood T cell repertoires in COVID-19. Across the whole study: Material from acute and convalescent COVID-19 was sourced from the United States, Italy and Spain.

Germline CDR1 and CDR2: GTSNPN and SVGIG (reference sequence). The CDR3 is 13 amino acids. Trimming took off 1 base at V and 2 bases at J, with 6 bases between the two ends. A few counts support this clone. TCRdb's table, derived via immunoSEQ multiplex PCR, lists solely in-frame clones and lacks some. Of hundreds of thousands of clones listed, 80% to 90% are singletons. Participants reported their clinical history, and cohort assignment relied on those reports. The clonotype was recovered from a woman aged 45 to 65 who had recovered from COVID-19. The V call is TRBV30, the J call TRBJ1-3; D might be TRBD1 (6 bases). Sequenced material: PBMCs or T cells enriched from blood (not recorded which). The CDR3 is CAWSAGAGNTIYF. The DNA for the CDR3 is TGTGCCTGGAGTGCAGGGGCTGGAAACACCATATATTTT.